These 32 T cell receptor beta chains were sequenced from one sample in a study of cytomegalovirus exposure and HLA in healthy donors. With 60 Vbeta and 13 Jbeta primers, the PCR was carried out. Measured with immunoSEQ multiplex PCR; TCRdb has only the in-frame clones, and not every one. The data hold more than 85,000 clones, with roughly 80% observed a single time. Sequenced material: PBMCs. The receptors originated from a man aged 30 to 39 in good health and CMV-seropositive.

This chain links TRBV4-1 with TRBJ2-7; tentative D call: TRBD2 (7 bases). The length of the CDR3 is 16 residues. From germline, CDR1 is MGHRA and CDR2 YSYEKL. Trimming cost V 4 bases and J 0 bases, with 16 bases left between them. In DNA form, the CDR3 reads TGCGCCAGCAGCCCCGCGGGGGCAGGGCCCTCCTACGAGCAGTACTTC. It is translated as CASSPAGAGPSYEQYF.

The V call is TRBV7-2, the J call TRBJ1-4, with D maybe TRBD1 (6 bases). Trimming removed 5 bases at V and 12 bases at J, with 16 bases between. The length of the CDR3 is 13 residues. Germline loops: CDR1 SGHTA, CDR2 FQGNSA. The CDR3 reads CASSRNTGFELFF. The DNA of the CDR3 is TGTGCCAGCAGCAGAAATACAGGGTTTGAACTGTTTTTT.

The rearrangement links TRBV4-2 to TRBJ1-4, with D maybe TRBD1 (6 bases). Per germline, CDR1 LGHNA and CDR2 YNFKEQ. Deletions cut 0 bases from V and 4 bases from J, with 12 bases between. The CDR3 consists of 16 residues. The DNA for the CDR3 is TGTGCCAGCAGCCAAGAAATAGGGGGAAATAATGAAAAACTGTTTTTT. It yields the protein CASSQEIGGNNEKLFF.

V and J are TRBV28 and TRBJ2-7, with 9 bases that match TRBD1. The CDR3 sequence is 16 residues long. J was trimmed by 3 bases and V by 2 bases; bases with no gene match: 8. Germline V gives CDR1 MDHEN, CDR2 SYDVKM. CDR3 DNA: TGTGCCAGCAGTTTAGCGGGGACAGGGCCCTTCTACGAGCAGTACTTC. This encodes CASSLAGTGPFYEQYF.

The chain uses TRBV21-1 and TRBJ2-3; the DNA was not compared with TRBD1, the D call given in the table. TRBV21-1 is given as a pseudogene. The CDR3 extends over 18 amino acids. CDR3 sequence: CASSNPPHREISTDTQYF. The CDR3 DNA reads as TGTGCCAGCAGCAACCCCCCCCACAGGGAGATTAGCACAGATACGCAGTATTTT.

The genes are TRBV19 and TRBJ1-1; D is uncertain. CDR3 length: 14 amino acids. Trimming cost V 3 bases and J 6 bases, with 14 bases left between them. Germline V gene lookup returns CDR1 LNHDA and CDR2 SQIVND (reference sequence). CDR3 nucleotide sequence: TGTGCCAGTAGTATTGGGCCGGGAGGGCCTGAAGCTTTCTTT. Amino acids: CASSIGPGGPEAFF.

This clone is a singleton in its sample. The chain couples TRBV10-3 to TRBJ2-7, with 8 bases aligning to TRBD1. The CDR3 extends over 20 amino acids. Germline-derived CDR1 and CDR2 are ENHRY and SYGVKD. V was pared by 3 bases and J by 1 base, with 20 bases of the junction left unmatched. CDR3 in DNA: TGTGCCATCAGTGACCCAACCGGGACAGGATCCAATTGGCGTTCCTACGAGCAGTACTTC. Translating gives CAISDPTGTGSNWRSYEQYF.

The chain joins TRBV19 to TRBJ1-3; D possibly corresponds to TRBD1 (5 bases). This CDR3 has 15 residues. Germline V gene sequence: CDR1 LNHDA, CDR2 SQIVND (reference sequence). Deletions cut 7 bases from V and 0 bases from J, with 13 bases between. In nucleotides, the CDR3 is TGTGCCAGTAAGCCAAGGACAAACTCTGGAAACACCATATATTTT. It is translated as CASKPRTNSGNTIYF.

V is TRBV5-1 and J is TRBJ2-7; TRBD2 is a possible D gene (5 bases). The CDR3 loop spans 15 amino acids. Trimming left V 1 base short and J 4 bases short, with 15 bases between. Germline loops: CDR1 SGHRS, CDR2 YFSETQ. DNA for the CDR3: TGCGCCAGCAGCTTGTCGGGAATCGCCCCATACGAGCAGTACTTC. This translates into CASSLSGIAPYEQYF. The full variable domain, its missing parts supplied by reference TRBV5-1 and TRBJ2-7, is KAGVTQTPRYLIKTRGQQVTLSCSPISGHRSVSWYQQTPGQGLQFLFEYFSETQRNKGNFPGRFSGRQFSNSRSEMNVSTLELGDSALYLCASSLSGIAPYEQYFGPGTRLTVT.

This sequence joins TRBV5-6 and TRBJ1-2; 9 nucleotides align to TRBD1. Per the germline V gene, CDR1 is SGHDT and CDR2 is YYEEEE. The CDR3 has 15 amino acids. The V and J ends lost 3 bases and 8 bases, in that order; junction bases with no gene match: 11. DNA of the CDR3: TGTGCCAGCAGCTACATGGGACAGGGTCGACGAGGCTACACCTTC. Protein product: CASSYMGQGRRGYTF.

J is TRBJ1-5 and V is TRBV27, with TRBD1 as a possible D gene (5 bases). V was cut by 4 bases and J by 6 bases, with 16 bases left in between. This CDR3 spans 15 amino acids. Germline values: CDR1 MNHEY, CDR2 SMNVEV (reference sequence). In DNA, the CDR3 is TGTGCCAGCAGTTGGCAGGGAAGTTCTAGTCAGCCCCAGCATTTT. It is translated as CASSWQGSSSQPQHF.

The CDR3 nucleotides read TGTGCCAGCTCACCACTGCAGGATTCCTACGAGCAGTACTTC. Translation gives CASSPLQDSYEQYF. The rearrangement joins TRBV18 to TRBJ2-7, with D unresolved. CDR1 is KGHSH and CDR2 is LQKENI in the germline V gene. The CDR3 runs to 14 residues. V lost 1 base and J 1 base, leaving 8 bases between the germline ends.

The chain joins TRBV7-8 to TRBJ2-3; 8 nucleotides match TRBD1. Losses at the gene ends were 1 base for V and 4 bases for J; bases not matched to a gene: 16. The CDR3 extends over 19 amino acids. From germline, CDR1 is SGHVS and CDR2 FQNEAQ. For the CDR3, the DNA is TGTGCCAGCAGCTTAGAGCTCGGTTACCGAGCAGGGGGCCCAGATACGCAGTATTTT. Its protein is CASSLELGYRAGGPDTQYF.

The rearrangement uses TRBV18 and TRBJ2-5, with TRBD1 as a possible D gene (5 bases). Per the germline V gene, CDR1 is KGHSH and CDR2 is LQKENI. The CDR3 is made up of 13 amino acids. With 4 bases removed from V and 4 bases from J, the gap between germline ends came to 10 bases. The CDR3 loop is CASSQQGGETQYF. CDR3 DNA: TGTGCCAGCTCACAGCAGGGCGGAGAGACCCAGTACTTC.

The V call is TRBV20-1, the J call TRBJ2-5, with D uncertain. V was shortened by 6 bases and J by 4 bases, with 6 bases between the two germline ends. Looked up from germline, CDR1 is DFQATT and CDR2 is SNEGSKA (reference sequence). This CDR3 is built from 10 residues. The CDR3 bases are TGCAGTGCAGTAGCAGAGACCCAGTACTTC. It translates to CSAVAETQYF.

The chain uses TRBV6-1 and TRBJ1-5; D possibly corresponds to TRBD1 (5 bases). The CDR3 runs 15 residues. The germline V gene has CDR1 MNHNS and CDR2 SASEGT. V was clipped by 3 bases and J by 5 bases, with 14 bases between them. As DNA, the CDR3 is TGTGCCAGCAGTGAGGGCAGGGCTTGGGATCAGCCCCAGCATTTT. Encoded protein: CASSEGRAWDQPQHF.

This clone was seen more than once but under ten times. CDR3 sequence: CASSLDSWETQYF. CDR3 DNA: TGCGCCAGCAGCTTGGACTCATGGGAGACCCAGTACTTC. V is TRBV5-1 and J is TRBJ2-5, with D hard to call. Trimming stripped 0 bases from V and 5 bases from J, with 8 bases between. Germline V lookup: CDR1 SGHRS, CDR2 YFSETQ. This CDR3 is 13 amino acids long. Full variable domain (missing parts from reference TRBV5-1 and TRBJ2-5): KAGVTQTPRYLIKTRGQQVTLSCSPISGHRSVSWYQQTPGQGLQFLFEYFSETQRNKGNFPGRFSGRQFSNSRSEMNVSTLELGDSALYLCASSLDSWETQYFGPGTRLLVL.

The chain joins TRBV7-8 to TRBJ2-5; TRBD1 is a possible D gene (5 bases). CDR3 length equals 14 residues. Germline loops: CDR1 SGHVS, CDR2 FQNEAQ. V lost 1 base and J 1 base, leaving 7 bases between the germline ends. The CDR3 loop reads CASSLETAQETQYF. CDR3 nucleotides: TGTGCCAGCAGCTTAGAGACAGCCCAAGAGACCCAGTACTTC.

The genes are TRBV5-5 and TRBJ2-7, with TRBD1 identical over 8 bases. The CDR3 spans 15 residues. With 4 bases clipped from V and 4 bases from J, the junction kept 10 bases outside the gene matches. CDR1 and CDR2 (germline): SGHKS, YYEKEE (reference sequence). CDR3 protein: CASSQGGQGGYEQYF. In DNA form, the CDR3 reads TGTGCCAGCAGCCAGGGTGGACAGGGCGGGTACGAGCAGTACTTC. The full variable domain, completed using reference TRBV5-5 and TRBJ2-7, is DAGVTQSPTHLIKTRGQQVTLRCSPISGHKSVSWYQQVLGQGPQFIFQYYEKEERGRGNFPDRFSARQFPNYSSELNVNALLLGDSALYLCASSQGGQGGYEQYFGPGTRLTVT.

This clone was counted a few times. The chain is built from TRBV14 and TRBJ1-1, with D possibly TRBD1 on 5 matching bases. The germline gives CDR1 SGHDN, CDR2 FVKESK. The CDR3 sequence is 12 residues long. V lost 4 bases and J lost 8, with 11 bases in between. As DNA, the CDR3 is TGTGCCAGCAGCCCCCTGGGGCAAGAAGCTTTCTTT. Amino acid sequence: CASSPLGQEAFF.

The chain couples TRBV27 to TRBJ2-1; unclear D gene. Trimming took 0 bases from V and 0 from J, leaving 9 bases between them. The CDR3 runs to 16 residues. CDR1 is MNHEY, CDR2 SMNVEV, per germline (reference sequence). Here the CDR3 reads CASSLSIPSSYNEQFF. The CDR3 DNA follows: TGTGCCAGCAGTTTATCGATCCCCAGCTCCTACAATGAGCAGTTCTTC.

As to this clone: This sample also contains other DNA sequences that code for the same CDR3. The chain recombines TRBV18 with TRBJ1-6; 11 bases map to TRBD1. Germline CDR1 KGHSH, CDR2 LQKENI. V was pared by 3 bases and J by 13 bases, with 5 bases of the junction left unmatched. This CDR3 has 14 residues. The CDR3: CASSPGQGGSPLHF. CDR3 bases: TGTGCCAGCTCACCGGGACAGGGGGGATCCCCCCTCCACTTT.

This clone was recorded only once. The V call is TRBV30, the J call TRBJ1-2; D is perhaps TRBD1 (6 bases). V shed 5 bases and J shed 0 bases, with 16 bases lying between them. CDR1 and CDR2 from the germline V gene are GTSNPN and SVGIG (reference sequence). CDR3 length: 15 amino acids. The CDR3 reads CAWDPYRDSNYGYTF. The CDR3 DNA sequence: TGTGCCTGGGACCCTTACAGGGATTCTAACTATGGCTACACCTTC. The whole variable domain, filled in from reference TRBV30 and TRBJ1-2, reads SQTIHQWPATLVQPVGSPLSLECTVEGTSNPNLYWYRQAAGRGLQLLFYSVGIGQISSEVPQNLSASRPQDRQFILSSKKLLLSDSGFYLCAWDPYRDSNYGYTFGSGTRLTVV.

The J gene is TRBJ2-7, the V gene TRBV7-9; 7 bases line up with TRBD1. Germline CDR1 SEHNR, CDR2 FQNEAQ (reference sequence). Unmatched junction bases numbered 7, after V lost 2 bases and J lost 3 bases. The CDR3 length is 15 residues. The CDR3 is CASSLPGQIFYEQYF. CDR3 coding DNA: TGTGCCAGCAGCTTACCGGGACAGATTTTCTACGAGCAGTACTTC.

This chain uses TRBV7-6 with TRBJ2-5; 12 positions match TRBD2. The CDR3 runs to 17 residues. The germline V gene encodes CDR1 SGHVS and CDR2 FNYEAQ. The trim removed 2 bases at V and 5 bases at J, leaving 9 bases unmatched. CDR3 amino acids: CASSLLAGGASPETQYF. The CDR3 region has the DNA TGTGCCAGCAGCTTACTAGCGGGGGGGGCCAGTCCGGAGACCCAGTACTTC.

This clone was detected only a few times. V is TRBV7-2 and J is TRBJ1-5; D gene ambiguous. Germline V gene data show CDR1 as SGHTA and CDR2 as FQGNSA. This CDR3 comprises 13 residues. V lost 4 bases to trimming and J lost 0 bases, with 4 bases between them. The CDR3 loop is CASSYNSNQPQHF. Here the CDR3 DNA reads TGTGCCAGCAGCTATAATAGCAATCAGCCCCAGCATTTT.

The V call is TRBV7-2, the J call TRBJ2-5; weak D call: TRBD1 (9 bases). The V end lost 0 bases, the J end lost 1 base, and 27 bases lay between the germline ends. Germline assignment: CDR1 SGHTA and CDR2 FQGNSA. The CDR3 is made up of 21 amino acids. For the CDR3, the DNA is TGTGCCAGCAGCTTAGCGGGGACAGGGTTTAGCGGGGTGCCATTCCAAGAGACCCAGTACTTC. Its translation is CASSLAGTGFSGVPFQETQYF.

This chain connects TRBV29-1 to TRBJ2-7, with a tentative D call TRBD2 (6 bases). V shed 1 base and J shed 0 bases, with 10 bases lying between them. Germline V CDR1 and CDR2: SQVTM, ANQGSEA. The CDR3 length is 14 residues. CDR3 sequence reads: CSVEGGTSSYEQYF. CDR3 nucleotide sequence: TGCAGCGTTGAAGGTGGGACTTCCTCCTACGAGCAGTACTTC.

A few counts support this clone. The chain employs TRBV5-1 and TRBJ2-7; perhaps TRBD1 as D (6 bases). Looked up from germline, CDR1 is SGHRS and CDR2 is YFSETQ. The V gene lost 2 bases and the J gene lost 4 bases, with 16 bases spanning the gap. The CDR3 loop spans 15 amino acids. The CDR3 DNA is TGCGCCAGCAGCTTTGACTCCACTGGACAGTACGAGCAGTACTTC. This translates into CASSFDSTGQYEQYF.

The rearrangement joins TRBV29-1 to TRBJ2-1; TRBD1 is a possible D gene (6 bases). The CDR3 is 14 amino acids. V dropped 7 bases and J dropped 3 bases, with 16 bases sitting between them. Germline V gene lookup returns CDR1 SQVTM and CDR2 ANQGSEA. The CDR3 loop is CSASRTVGYNEQFF. Here the CDR3 DNA reads TGCAGCGCCTCGCGGACAGTGGGCTACAATGAGCAGTTCTTC.

This clone was seen more than once but under ten times. In nucleotides, the CDR3 is TGTGCCAGCAGTTTATTTGGGGGACTAGCGGACTCCTACGAGCAGTACTTC. This gives the protein CASSLFGGLADSYEQYF. The rearrangement uses TRBV27 and TRBJ2-7; 11 bases are a match to TRBD2. The CDR3 has 17 amino acids. J was trimmed by 0 bases and V by 1 base; bases with no gene match: 5. Germline V gene sequence: CDR1 MNHEY, CDR2 SMNVEV (reference sequence).

This chain links TRBV19 with TRBJ1-6; D possibly corresponds to TRBD1 (5 bases). The germline gives CDR1 LNHDA, CDR2 SQIVND (reference sequence). V was trimmed by 5 bases and J by 9 bases, leaving 11 bases between them. The CDR3 runs 13 residues. This CDR3 reads CASSGTRSSPLHF. As DNA, the CDR3 is TGTGCCAGTAGTGGGACTAGGAGTTCACCCCTCCACTTT.